This T cell receptor beta chain derives from a study of T cell responses to AZD1222 COVID-19 vaccine. The length of the CDR3 is 14 residues. The V gene lost 0 bases and the J gene lost 2 bases, with 5 bases spanning the gap. CDR1 and CDR2 from the germline V gene are LGHNA and YSLEER. TCRdb's table, derived via immunoSEQ multiplex PCR, lists solely in-frame clones and lacks some. The repertoire holds about 130,000 clones, with under 90% as singletons. Comment on this clone: Its target is unknown.

Study-wide results and caveats: Epitopes outside B.1.351 and B.1.1.7 mutated regions reportedly drew nearly half of spike TCRs.

The sequence derives from an adult in good health. Specimen: peripheral blood, collected on day 0 of AZD1222 vaccination. The rearrangement links TRBV4-3 to TRBJ1-3; D unclear. The CDR3 DNA reads as TGCGCCAGCAGCCAAGATTTGACTGGAAACACCATATATTTT. It specifies CASSQDLTGNTIYF.